The 17 T cell receptor beta chains listed next were all sequenced from one sample in a study of CD8 T cells in ankylosing spondylitis (dated by TCRdb to 2015 to 2018). General findings and caveats noted by the study authors: A TCR beta motif of about 8 highly homologous amino acid variants appeared characteristic of blood from ankylosing spondylitis patients.

Preparation of the library involved 5' RACE. Sequencing relied on an Illumina HiSeq 2500. TCRdb handled the public reads itself, with Q25 trimming in fastp and clone calling in MiXCR, and kept productive beta chains. Under each unique CDR3 protein, matching rows form one entry showing the most common genes and DNA. This sample comprises about 480,000 distinct CDR3 sequences, about 15% of them detected only once. The top ten clones comprise approximately 0.93% of the sample. Antigens of these TCRs are unknown. Sequenced material: blood, either unsorted or a sorted T cell fraction (not recorded which). These receptors came from a male donor with ankylosing spondylitis.

This clonotype has only a few counts. The chain employs TRBV5-1 and TRBJ1-1; D is perhaps TRBD1 (6 bases). With 4 bases removed from V and 1 base from J, the gap between germline ends came to 20 bases. Germline V gene lookup returns CDR1 SGHRS and CDR2 YFSETQ. The CDR3 runs to 17 residues. This chain's CDR3 is CASSPSLRGRPNTEAFF. As DNA, the CDR3 is TGCGCCAGCAGCCCTTCCCTCAGGGGAAGACCGAACACTGAAGCTTTCTTT.

Only a few counts were recorded for this clonotype. V and J are TRBV7-9 and TRBJ1-2, with D unclear. With 2 bases removed from V and 1 base from J, the gap between germline ends came to 11 bases. The CDR3 totals 15 residues. From germline, CDR1 is SEHNR and CDR2 FQNEAQ (reference sequence). The CDR3 bases are TGTGCCAGCAGCTTAACAGTACCGATTAACTATGGCTACACCTTC. It yields the protein CASSLTVPINYGYTF.

There are many counts of this clonotype. This rearrangement joins TRBV7-2 to TRBJ1-1; 12 bases fit TRBD1. Unmatched junction bases numbered 5, after V lost 5 bases and J lost 1 base. Germline CDR1 SGHTA, CDR2 FQGNSA. CDR3 length: 16 amino acids. CDR3 amino acids: CASSQPGQGANTEAFF. In DNA form, the CDR3 reads TGTGCCAGCAGCCAACCGGGACAGGGGGCGAACACTGAAGCTTTCTTT.

The J gene is TRBJ1-3, the V gene TRBV6-5; D is undetermined. CDR1 and CDR2 from the germline V gene are MNHEY and SVGAGI. The V end was cut by 1 base, the J end by 8 bases, with 12 bases between. The CDR3 is 14 amino acids. CDR3 in DNA: TGTGCCAGCAGTTACTTCGAGGGATCGGACACCATATATTTT. Residues: CASSYFEGSDTIYF.

This clonotype showed up just a few times. The rearrangement uses TRBV20-1 and TRBJ1-2; no clear D. Germline V gene lookup returns CDR1 DFQATT and CDR2 SNEGSKA (reference sequence). Trimming stripped 5 bases from V and 4 bases from J, with 11 bases between. This CDR3 spans 12 amino acids. The CDR3 nucleotides are TGCAGTGCTCCGACGACACTCTATGGCTACACCTTC. Translated: CSAPTTLYGYTF.

This clonotype was observed at least ten times. V is TRBV5-1 and J is TRBJ2-1, with 9 bases that match TRBD2. The CDR3 sequence is 14 residues long. V dropped 0 bases and J dropped 5; count of bases not matched to a gene: 0. CDR1 and CDR2 from the germline V gene are SGHRS and YFSETQ. The chain's CDR3 is CASSLGLADNEQFF. In nucleotides, the CDR3 is TGCGCCAGCAGCTTGGGACTAGCGGACAATGAGCAGTTCTTC.

The chain uses TRBV3-1 and TRBJ2-7; D perhaps matches TRBD2 (5 bases). The CDR3 spans 13 residues. Germline loops: CDR1 LGHDT, CDR2 YNNKEL (reference sequence). The V end was cut by 10 bases, the J end by 4 bases, with 17 bases between. The CDR3 DNA reads TGTGCCACCTACCGATCGGACTTTTACGAGCAGTACTTC. Encoded protein: CATYRSDFYEQYF.

This clonotype was observed a few times. The chain uses TRBV5-1 and TRBJ1-2, with D uncertain. Trimming left V 0 bases short and J 10 bases short, with 7 bases between. The CDR3 extends over 11 amino acids. Germline V CDR1 and CDR2: SGHRS, YFSETQ. CDR3 sequence: CASSLVGHYTF. Here the CDR3 DNA reads TGCGCCAGCAGCTTGGTAGGCCACTACACCTTC.

CDR3 loop: CASSQEVGRLATQYF. CDR3 sequence (DNA): TGTGCCAGCAGCCAAGAAGTGGGGCGCCTTGCTACGCAGTATTTT. The chain has TRBV3-1 and TRBJ2-3; TRBD1 is a possible D gene (5 bases). Germline V CDR1 and CDR2: LGHDT, YNNKEL (reference sequence). The V gene lost 0 bases and the J gene lost 8 bases, with 15 bases spanning the gap. This CDR3 is built from 15 residues.

The chain has TRBV30 and TRBJ2-1; TRBD1 might be the D (6 bases). The CDR3 spans 12 residues. The germline V gene has CDR1 GTSNPN and CDR2 SVGIG (reference sequence). The V and J ends lost 5 bases and 4 bases respectively, with 9 bases between them. The DNA for the CDR3 is TGTGCCTGGGGGGGCCAATACAATGAGCAGTTCTTC. Its translation is CAWGGQYNEQFF.

V is TRBV11-3 and J is TRBJ2-3; D not certain. Trimming took off 8 bases at V and 4 bases at J, with 13 bases between the two ends. The CDR3 consists of 13 residues. Looked up from germline, CDR1 is SGHNT and CDR2 is YENEEA. The CDR3 protein is CASSGFGPDTQYF. CDR3 in DNA: TGTGCCAGCTCGGGTTTTGGTCCAGATACGCAGTATTTT.

This clonotype was picked up many times. The rearrangement links TRBV3-1 to TRBJ2-7; D not certain. The V end lost 1 base, the J end lost 3 bases, and 4 bases lay between the germline ends. Germline assignment: CDR1 LGHDT and CDR2 YNNKEL (reference sequence). This CDR3 comprises 12 residues. Here the CDR3 DNA reads TGTGCCAGCAGCCAAGGGAGCTACGAGCAGTACTTC. This codes for CASSQGSYEQYF.

The table lists this clonotype with a few counts. This chain uses TRBV20-1 with TRBJ2-3, with TRBD2 matching over 7 bases. CDR1 DFQATT and CDR2 SNEGSKA come from the germline V gene (reference sequence). V lost 0 bases, J lost 1 base, and 4 bases stayed unmatched. CDR3 length: 15 residues. As DNA, the CDR3 is TGCAGTGCTAGAGATGAAACTAGCGGCACAGATACGCAGTATTTT. It is translated as CSARDETSGTDTQYF.

The CDR3 nucleotides read TGCAGTGCGGGGACAGGGGGCGGCTATGGCTACACCTTC. It translates to CSAGTGGGYGYTF. V gene TRBV20-1 combines with J gene TRBJ1-2, with 12 nucleotides matching TRBD1. The V gene's germline CDR1 is DFQATT and CDR2 SNEGSKA (reference sequence). CDR3 length: 13 amino acids. V was clipped by 6 bases and J by 4 bases; unmatched bases: 3.

The chain couples TRBV3-1 to TRBJ1-2; TRBD1 is a possible D gene (6 bases). The ends were cut back, 4 bases at V and 4 bases at J, with 10 bases in the middle. Germline lookup yields CDR1 LGHDT and CDR2 YNNKEL (reference sequence). The CDR3 consists of 13 residues. The CDR3 here is CASSPGTTYGYTF. CDR3 nucleotide sequence: TGTGCCAGCAGCCCCGGGACAACCTATGGCTACACCTTC.

This chain connects TRBV27 to TRBJ2-1, with D perhaps TRBD2 (6 bases). V was shortened by 2 bases and J by 3 bases, with 17 bases between the two germline ends. Germline-derived CDR1 and CDR2 are MNHEY and SMNVEV (reference sequence). This CDR3 has 17 residues. The CDR3 sequence: CASSLPLAGFNYNEQFF. The CDR3 DNA sequence: TGTGCCAGCAGTTTACCCCTGGCGGGGTTCAACTACAATGAGCAGTTCTTC.

CDR3 coding DNA: TGCGCCAGCAGCACAACCCCCGCAGGGGGCGCCGGAGGTGAAAAACTGTTTTTT. Encoded protein: CASSTTPAGGAGGEKLFF. This chain connects TRBV5-1 to TRBJ1-4; TRBD1 aligns across 8 bases. This CDR3 is built from 18 residues. Per germline, CDR1 SGHRS and CDR2 YFSETQ. The V gene end was trimmed by 4 bases and the J gene end by 7 bases; junction bases not matched to a gene: 18. The complete variable domain, with remaining parts taken from reference TRBV5-1 and TRBJ1-4, reads KAGVTQTPRYLIKTRGQQVTLSCSPISGHRSVSWYQQTPGQGLQFLFEYFSETQRNKGNFPGRFSGRQFSNSRSEMNVSTLELGDSALYLCASSTTPAGGAGGEKLFFGSGTQLSVL.